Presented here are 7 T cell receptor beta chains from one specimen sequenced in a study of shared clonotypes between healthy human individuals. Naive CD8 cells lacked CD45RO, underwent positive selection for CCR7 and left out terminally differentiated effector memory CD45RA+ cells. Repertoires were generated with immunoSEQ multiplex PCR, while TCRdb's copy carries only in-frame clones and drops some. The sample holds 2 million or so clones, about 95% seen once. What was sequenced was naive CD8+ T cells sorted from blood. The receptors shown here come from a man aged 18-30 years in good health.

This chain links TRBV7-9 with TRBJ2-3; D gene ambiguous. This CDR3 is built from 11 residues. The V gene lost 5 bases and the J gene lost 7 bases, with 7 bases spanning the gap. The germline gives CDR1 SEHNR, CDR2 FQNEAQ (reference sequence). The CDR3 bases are TGTGCCAGCAGCCCCGATCATACGCAGTATTTT. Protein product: CASSPDHTQYF.

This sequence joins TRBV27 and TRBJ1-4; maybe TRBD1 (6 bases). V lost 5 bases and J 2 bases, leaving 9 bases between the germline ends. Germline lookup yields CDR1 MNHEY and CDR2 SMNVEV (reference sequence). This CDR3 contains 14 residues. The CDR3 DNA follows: TGTGCCAGCAGTGCCCAGGGGACTAATGAAAAACTGTTTTTT. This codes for CASSAQGTNEKLFF.

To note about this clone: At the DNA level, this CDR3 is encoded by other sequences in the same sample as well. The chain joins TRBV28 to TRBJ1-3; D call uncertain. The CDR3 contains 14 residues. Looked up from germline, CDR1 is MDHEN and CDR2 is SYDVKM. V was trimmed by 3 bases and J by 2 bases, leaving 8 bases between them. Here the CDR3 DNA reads TGTGCCAGCAGTTTCGTGGGAGCTGGAAACACCATATATTTT. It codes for CASSFVGAGNTIYF. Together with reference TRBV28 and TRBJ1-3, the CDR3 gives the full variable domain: DVKVTQSSRYLVKRTGEKVFLECVQDMDHENMFWYRQDPGLGLRLIYFSYDVKMKEKGDIPEGYSVSREKKERFSLILESASTNQTSMYLCASSFVGAGNTIYFGEGSWLTVV.

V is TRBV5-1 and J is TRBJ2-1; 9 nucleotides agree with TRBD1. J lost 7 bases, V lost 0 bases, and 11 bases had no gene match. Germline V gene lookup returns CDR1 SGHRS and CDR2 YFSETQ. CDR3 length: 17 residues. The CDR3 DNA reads TGCGCCAGCAGCTTGGGCTGGGACAGGGTCCCATCAAATGAGCAGTTCTTC. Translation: CASSLGWDRVPSNEQFF.

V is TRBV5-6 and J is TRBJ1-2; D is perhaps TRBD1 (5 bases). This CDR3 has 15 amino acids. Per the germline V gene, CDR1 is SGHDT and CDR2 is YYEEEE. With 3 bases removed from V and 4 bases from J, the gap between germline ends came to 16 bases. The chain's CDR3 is CASSSDSDGAYGYTF. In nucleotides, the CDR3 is TGTGCCAGCAGCTCAGACTCGGATGGGGCCTATGGCTACACCTTC.

This CDR3 reads CASSAPGLFSYEQYF. The DNA of the CDR3 is TGTGCCAGCAGTGCGCCGGGACTCTTCTCCTACGAGCAGTACTTC. This chain links TRBV6-1 with TRBJ2-7; tentative D call: TRBD2 (6 bases). Germline CDR1 and CDR2: MNHNS and SASEGT. V dropped 4 bases and J dropped 0 bases, with 13 bases sitting between them. This CDR3 spans 15 amino acids.

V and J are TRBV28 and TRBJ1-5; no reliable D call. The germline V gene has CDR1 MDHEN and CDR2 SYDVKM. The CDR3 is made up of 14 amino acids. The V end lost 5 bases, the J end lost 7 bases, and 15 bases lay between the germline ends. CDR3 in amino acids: CASSMSTGVQPQHF. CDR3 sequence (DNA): TGTGCCAGCAGTATGTCAACTGGGGTGCAGCCCCAGCATTTT.